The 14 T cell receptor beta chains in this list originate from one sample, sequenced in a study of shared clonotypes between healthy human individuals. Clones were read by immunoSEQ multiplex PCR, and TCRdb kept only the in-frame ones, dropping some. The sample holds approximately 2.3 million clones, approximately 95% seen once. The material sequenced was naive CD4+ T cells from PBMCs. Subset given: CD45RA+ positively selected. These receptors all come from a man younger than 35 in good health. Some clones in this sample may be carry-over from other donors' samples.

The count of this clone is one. The CDR3 protein is CASSLSGGTASTDTQYF. The CDR3 DNA sequence: TGTGCCAGCAGCTTATCGGGGGGTACGGCGAGCACAGATACGCAGTATTTT. The chain combines TRBV7-8 with TRBJ2-3; 7 nucleotides line up with TRBD2. The germline gives CDR1 SGHVS, CDR2 FQNEAQ. Trimming at V came to 2 bases and at J to 0 bases, leaving 8 bases not matched to a gene. The CDR3 has 17 amino acids. Supplemented by reference TRBV7-8 and TRBJ2-3, the full variable domain reads GAGVSQSPRYKVAKRGQDVALRCDPISGHVSLFWYQQALGQGPEFLTYFQNEAQLDKSGLPSDRFFAERPEGSVSTLKIQRTQQEDSAVYLCASSLSGGTASTDTQYFGPGTRLTVL.

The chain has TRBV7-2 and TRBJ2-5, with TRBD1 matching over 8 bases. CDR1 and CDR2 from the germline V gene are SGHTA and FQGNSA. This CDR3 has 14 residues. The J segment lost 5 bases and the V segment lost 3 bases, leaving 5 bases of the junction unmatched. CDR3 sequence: CASSFGTGLETQYF. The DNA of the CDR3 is TGTGCCAGCAGCTTTGGGACAGGTTTGGAGACCCAGTACTTC.

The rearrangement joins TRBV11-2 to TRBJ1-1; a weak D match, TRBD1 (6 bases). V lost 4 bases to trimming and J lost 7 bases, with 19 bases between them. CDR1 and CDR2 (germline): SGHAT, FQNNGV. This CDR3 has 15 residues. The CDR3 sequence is CASSSYSPRGLEAFF. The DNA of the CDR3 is TGTGCCAGCAGCTCATATAGCCCCCGGGGGCTTGAAGCTTTCTTT.

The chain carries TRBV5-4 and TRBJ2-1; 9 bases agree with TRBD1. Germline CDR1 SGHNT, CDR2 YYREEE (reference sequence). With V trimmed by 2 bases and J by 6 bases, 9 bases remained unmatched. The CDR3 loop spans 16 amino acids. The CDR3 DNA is TGTGCCAGCAGCTTCCAAGCCGGGACAGGGTTCAATGAGCAGTTCTTC. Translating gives CASSFQAGTGFNEQFF.

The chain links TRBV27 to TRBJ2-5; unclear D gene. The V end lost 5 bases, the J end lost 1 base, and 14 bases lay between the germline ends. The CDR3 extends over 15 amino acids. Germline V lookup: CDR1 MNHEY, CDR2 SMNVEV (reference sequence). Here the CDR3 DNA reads TGTGCCAGCAGTCAACTTAAGGTCCCCCAAGAGACCCAGTACTTC. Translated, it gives CASSQLKVPQETQYF.

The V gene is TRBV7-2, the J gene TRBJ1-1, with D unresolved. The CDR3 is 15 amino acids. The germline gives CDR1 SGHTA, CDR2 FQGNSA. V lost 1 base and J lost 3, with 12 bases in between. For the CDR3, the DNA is TGTGCCAGCAGCTTAGACTCTGGTGGACACACTGAAGCTTTCTTT. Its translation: CASSLDSGGHTEAFF. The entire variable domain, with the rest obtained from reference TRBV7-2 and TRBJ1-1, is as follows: GAGVSQSPSNKVTEKGKDVELRCDPISGHTALYWYRQSLGQGLEFLIYFQGNSAPDKSGLPSDRFSAERTGGSVSTLTIQRTQQEDSAVYLCASSLDSGGHTEAFFGQGTRLTVV.

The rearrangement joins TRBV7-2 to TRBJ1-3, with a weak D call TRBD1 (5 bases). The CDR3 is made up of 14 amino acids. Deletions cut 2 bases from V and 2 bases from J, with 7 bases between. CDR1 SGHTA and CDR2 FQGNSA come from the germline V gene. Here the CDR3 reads CASSLLGPGNTIYF. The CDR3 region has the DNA TGTGCCAGCAGCTTATTGGGGCCTGGAAACACCATATATTTT.

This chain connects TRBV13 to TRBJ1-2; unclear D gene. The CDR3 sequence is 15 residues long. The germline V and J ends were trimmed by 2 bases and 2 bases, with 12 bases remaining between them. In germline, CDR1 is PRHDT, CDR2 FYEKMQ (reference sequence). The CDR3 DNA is TGTGCCAGCAGCTTAAGTGGACTAACGAACTATGGCTACACCTTC. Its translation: CASSLSGLTNYGYTF.

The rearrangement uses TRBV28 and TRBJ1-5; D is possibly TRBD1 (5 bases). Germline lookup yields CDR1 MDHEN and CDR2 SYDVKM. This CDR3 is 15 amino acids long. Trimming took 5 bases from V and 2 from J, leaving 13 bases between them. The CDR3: CASSPVGRGNQPQHF. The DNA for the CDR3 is TGTGCCAGCAGTCCGGTGGGGCGGGGCAATCAGCCCCAGCATTTT.

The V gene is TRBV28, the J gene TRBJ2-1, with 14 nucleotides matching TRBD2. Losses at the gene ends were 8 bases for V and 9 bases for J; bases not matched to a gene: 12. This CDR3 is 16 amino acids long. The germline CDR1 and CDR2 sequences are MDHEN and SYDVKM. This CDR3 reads CASLGPGLAGVIEQFF. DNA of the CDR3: TGTGCCAGCCTAGGACCGGGACTAGCGGGAGTTATTGAGCAGTTCTTC.

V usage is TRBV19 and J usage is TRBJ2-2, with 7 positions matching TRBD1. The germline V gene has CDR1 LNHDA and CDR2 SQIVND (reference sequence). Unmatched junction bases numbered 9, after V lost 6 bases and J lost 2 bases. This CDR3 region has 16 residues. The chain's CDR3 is CASSTGATTNTGELFF. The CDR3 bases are TGTGCCAGTAGCACAGGGGCGACCACAAACACCGGGGAGCTGTTTTTT.

The DNA of the CDR3 is TGTGCCAGCAGTCTGAGTGTCAACTCGAGGGATGAAAAACTGTTTTTT. It encodes CASSLSVNSRDEKLFF. The chain is built from TRBV28 and TRBJ1-4, with no clear D. This CDR3 region has 16 residues. CDR1 is MDHEN and CDR2 is SYDVKM in the germline V gene. V shed 5 bases and J shed 6 bases, with 19 bases lying between them.

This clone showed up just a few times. CDR3 DNA: TGCGCCACCGTCCAAACAGGGGGCGGGAGTCAGCCCCAGCATTTT. This gives the protein CATVQTGGGSQPQHF. The chain uses TRBV5-1 and TRBJ1-5, with 9 bases lining up with TRBD1. The CDR3 totals 15 residues. With 9 bases clipped from V and 6 bases from J, the junction kept 13 bases outside the gene matches. CDR1 is SGHRS, CDR2 YFSETQ, per germline. Full variable domain (rest looked up from reference TRBV5-1 and TRBJ1-5): KAGVTQTPRYLIKTRGQQVTLSCSPISGHRSVSWYQQTPGQGLQFLFEYFSETQRNKGNFPGRFSGRQFSNSRSEMNVSTLELGDSALYLCATVQTGGGSQPQHFGDGTRLSIL.

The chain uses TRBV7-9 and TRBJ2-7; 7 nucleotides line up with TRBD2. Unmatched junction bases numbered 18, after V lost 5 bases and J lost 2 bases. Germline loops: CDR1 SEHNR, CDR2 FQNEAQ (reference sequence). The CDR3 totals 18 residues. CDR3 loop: CASSPRPLVTREAYEQYF. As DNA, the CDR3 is TGTGCCAGCAGCCCCCGGCCCCTTGTTACCCGGGAGGCCTACGAGCAGTACTTC.